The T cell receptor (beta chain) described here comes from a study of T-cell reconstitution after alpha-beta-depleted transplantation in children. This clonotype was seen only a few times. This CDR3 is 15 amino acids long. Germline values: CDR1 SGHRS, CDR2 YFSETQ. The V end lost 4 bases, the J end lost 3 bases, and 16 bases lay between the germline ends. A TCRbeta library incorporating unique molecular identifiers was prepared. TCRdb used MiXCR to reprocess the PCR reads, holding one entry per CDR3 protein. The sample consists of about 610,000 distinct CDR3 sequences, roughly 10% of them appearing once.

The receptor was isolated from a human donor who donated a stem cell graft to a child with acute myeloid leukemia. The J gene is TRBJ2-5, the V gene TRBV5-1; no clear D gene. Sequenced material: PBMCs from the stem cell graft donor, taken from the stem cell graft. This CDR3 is CASSTLEGTKETQYF. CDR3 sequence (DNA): TGCGCCAGCAGCACCCTGGAAGGTACCAAAGAGACCCAGTACTTC. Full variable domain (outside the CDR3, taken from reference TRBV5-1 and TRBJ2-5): KAGVTQTPRYLIKTRGQQVTLSCSPISGHRSVSWYQQTPGQGLQFLFEYFSETQRNKGNFPGRFSGRQFSNSRSEMNVSTLELGDSALYLCASSTLEGTKETQYFGPGTRLLVL.